The clone carrying this T cell receptor beta chain was seen at least ten times. Its cognate antigen is unknown. Described time point: newly diagnosed GD, antithyroid drugs for less than 3 months. PBMCs provided the RNA from which the TCR library was made. From an endocrinology department in Xi'an, China, came the patients. The authors built TCR beta libraries using iRepertoire HTBI primers and Arm-PCR of CDR3 regions. TCRdb re-called the multiplex PCR reads with MiXCR, one entry per CDR3 protein. Of about half a million distinct CDR3 sequences listed, around 12% are singletons. Germline lookup yields CDR1 KGHDR and CDR2 SFDVKD. This CDR3 is built from 16 residues. V shed 7 bases, J shed 3 bases, and the junction held 6 bases outside the gene matches. This sample was included in a study of regulatory T cells in long-lasting Graves disease. Study-wide context: Prior antithyroid drug treatment in newly diagnosed Graves' patients lasted under 3 months. Study-wide findings and caveats: Analyses excluded thyroid tissue, covering peripheral blood alone.

The same data also went into a second study, on T cells in Graves' hyperthyroidism and ophthalmopathy. That work adds: The HTBI primer set served for first-round RT-PCR of the TCR CDR3.

This TCR derives from a woman aged 25 to 39 with Graves disease. Source: peripheral blood mononuclear cells (PBMCs), taken at new diagnosis, from a patient treated with antithyroid drugs. V gene TRBV24-1 combines with J gene TRBJ2-1, with TRBD1 matching over 12 bases. The CDR3 nucleotides are TGTGCCACCAGGGGGACAGGGGGCGCATTCTACAATGAGCAGTTCTTC. Translating gives CATRGTGGAFYNEQFF.